The entry below describes one TCR beta chain. Germline V gives CDR1 LGHDT, CDR2 YNNKEL (reference sequence). The CDR3 is 13 amino acids. The V and J ends lost 4 bases and 12 bases, in that order; junction bases with no gene match: 8. This specimen belongs to a study of blood T cell repertoires in COVID-19. Study overall: Acute and convalescent COVID-19 specimens originated in the United States, Italy and Spain. Nucleic acid was either cDNA or gDNA, and it came from T cells, B-cell-depleted T cells, or PBMCs.

Study processing details: Cell counts per sample came from amplifying reference gene primers. Some clones are missing from TCRdb's copy, which holds only in-frame ones; the method was immunoSEQ multiplex PCR. Clonal size and the V and J genes are those of that table, whereas D and trimming came from the DNA. The repertoire has around 81,000 clones, roughly 90% of them found once; the top ten carry around 7.9%. The sequence was obtained from a man between 65 and 79 years old with acute or convalescent COVID-19. The sample comprised peripheral blood. The V gene is TRBV3-1 (or the pseudogene TRBV3-2), the J gene TRBJ2-1, with 8 bases matching TRBD1. Written as DNA, the CDR3 is TGTGCCAGCAGCCGACAGGGGACAGGCGGGCAGTTCTTC. It encodes CASSRQGTGGQFF.